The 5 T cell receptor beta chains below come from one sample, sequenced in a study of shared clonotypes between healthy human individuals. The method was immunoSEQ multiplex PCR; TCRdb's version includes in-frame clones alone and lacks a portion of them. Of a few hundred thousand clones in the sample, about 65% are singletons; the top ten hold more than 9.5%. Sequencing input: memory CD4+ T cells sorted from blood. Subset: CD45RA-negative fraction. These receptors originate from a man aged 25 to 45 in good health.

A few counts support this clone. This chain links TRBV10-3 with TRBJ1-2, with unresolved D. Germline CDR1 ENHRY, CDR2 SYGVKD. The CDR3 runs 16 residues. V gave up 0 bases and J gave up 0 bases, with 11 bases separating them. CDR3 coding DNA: TGTGCCATCAGTGAGTCAGGAGGAGATACTAACTATGGCTACACCTTC. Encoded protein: CAISESGGDTNYGYTF.

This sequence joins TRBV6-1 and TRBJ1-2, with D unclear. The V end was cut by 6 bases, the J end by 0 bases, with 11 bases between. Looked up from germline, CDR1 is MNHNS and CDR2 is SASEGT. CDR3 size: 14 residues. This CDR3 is CASRRGDANYGYTF. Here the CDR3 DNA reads TGTGCCAGCAGGCGGGGAGACGCTAACTATGGCTACACCTTC.

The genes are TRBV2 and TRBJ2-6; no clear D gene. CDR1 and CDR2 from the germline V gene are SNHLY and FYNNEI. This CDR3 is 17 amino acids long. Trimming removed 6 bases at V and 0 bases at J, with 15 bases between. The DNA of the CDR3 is TGTGCCAGCAGCCGTCAACTCCTCAGCTCTGGGGCCAACGTCCTGACTTTC. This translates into CASSRQLLSSGANVLTF.

CDR3 bases: TGCGCCAGCAGCCAAGATGCTGGGGGACCAGCAACTAATGAAAAACTGTTTTTT. Its translation: CASSQDAGGPATNEKLFF. The chain links TRBV4-3 to TRBJ1-4, with D tentatively TRBD1 (5 bases). Per germline, CDR1 LGHNA and CDR2 YSLEER. This CDR3 spans 18 amino acids. Trimming cost V 0 bases and J 0 bases, with 14 bases left between them.

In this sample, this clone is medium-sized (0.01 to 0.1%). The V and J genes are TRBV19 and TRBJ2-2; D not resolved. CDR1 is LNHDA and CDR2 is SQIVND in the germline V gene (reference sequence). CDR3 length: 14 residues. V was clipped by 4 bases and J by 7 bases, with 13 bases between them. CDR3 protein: CASSREPYYGELFF. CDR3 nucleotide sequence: TGTGCCAGTAGTAGGGAACCCTACTACGGGGAGCTGTTTTTT.